Given below is one T cell receptor (beta chain) in context. Its specificity is unknown. The method was immunoSEQ multiplex PCR; TCRdb's version includes in-frame clones alone and lacks a portion of them. The table includes roughly 130,000 clones, 80% to 90% detected once. This specimen belongs to a study of T cell responses to AZD1222 COVID-19 vaccine. Study overall: Investigators merged groups given second doses at roughly 4 or roughly 12 weeks.

Study-level results: Seropositivity was recorded at baseline in only a handful of AZD1222 recipients. The repertoires were collected only after the peak T cell response. Mapped onto spike, vaccine-associated CD4 TCRs spanned it and were dominant at 160-218 and 743-854.

Trimming cost V 3 bases and J 0 bases; bases outside gene matches: 14. The CDR3 extends over 18 amino acids. Germline V gene data show CDR1 as SGHDT and CDR2 as YYEEEE. The sample here was peripheral blood, taken on day 0 of AZD1222 vaccination. The rearrangement uses TRBV5-6 and TRBJ2-7; the match to TRBD1 covers 8 bases. This TCR came from an adult in good health. CDR3 in amino acids: CASSSAQFWTGSSYEQYF. CDR3 DNA: TGTGCCAGCAGCTCGGCCCAATTCTGGACAGGGAGCTCCTACGAGCAGTACTTC.